The clone carrying this T cell receptor (beta chain) was counted ten times or more. Via MiXCR, TCRdb re-called the RT-PCR reads, giving one row per CDR3 protein. Of hundreds of thousands of distinct CDR3 sequences in the sample, 10% to 15% were seen once. The sample originates from a study of response to subunit inactivated influenza vaccine. Germline values: CDR1 SGHRS, CDR2 YFSETQ. J lost 6 bases, V lost 1 base, and 13 bases had no gene match. The CDR3 is 17 amino acids. This specimen consisted of PBMCs from blood, obtained roughly 48 days after vaccination. J is TRBJ2-1 and V is TRBV5-1; 7 bases are a match to TRBD1. This TCR was sampled from a man in his fifties or sixties who received an inactivated influenza vaccine. CDR3: CASSLNSAGGYGNEQFF. CDR3 coding DNA: TGCGCCAGCAGCTTGAATTCGGCAGGGGGATATGGCAATGAGCAGTTCTTC.